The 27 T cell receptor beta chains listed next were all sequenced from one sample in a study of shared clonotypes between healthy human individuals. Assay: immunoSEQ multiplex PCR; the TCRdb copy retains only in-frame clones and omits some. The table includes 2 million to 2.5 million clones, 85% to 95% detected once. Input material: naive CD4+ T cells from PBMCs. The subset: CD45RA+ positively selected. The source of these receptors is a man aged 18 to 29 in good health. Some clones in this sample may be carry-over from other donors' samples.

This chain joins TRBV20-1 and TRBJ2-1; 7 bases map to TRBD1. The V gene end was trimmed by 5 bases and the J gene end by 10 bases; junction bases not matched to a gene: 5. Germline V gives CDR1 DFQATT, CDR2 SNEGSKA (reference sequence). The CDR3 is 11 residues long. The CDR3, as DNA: TGCAGTGCTCCGGACAGGTTGGAGCAGTTCTTC. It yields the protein CSAPDRLEQFF.

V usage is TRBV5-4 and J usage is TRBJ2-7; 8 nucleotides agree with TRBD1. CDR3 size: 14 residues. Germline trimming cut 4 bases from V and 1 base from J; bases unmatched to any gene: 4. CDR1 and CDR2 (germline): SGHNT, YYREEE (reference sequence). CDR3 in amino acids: CASSQGQASYEQYF. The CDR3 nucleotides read TGTGCCAGCAGCCAGGGACAGGCTTCCTACGAGCAGTACTTC.

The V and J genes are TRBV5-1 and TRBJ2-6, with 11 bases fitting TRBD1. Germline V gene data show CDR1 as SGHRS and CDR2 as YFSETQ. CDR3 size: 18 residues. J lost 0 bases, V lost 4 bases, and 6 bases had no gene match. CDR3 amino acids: CASSPRTGGASGANVLTF. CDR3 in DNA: TGCGCCAGCAGCCCCAGGACAGGGGGCGCCTCTGGGGCCAACGTCCTGACTTTC.

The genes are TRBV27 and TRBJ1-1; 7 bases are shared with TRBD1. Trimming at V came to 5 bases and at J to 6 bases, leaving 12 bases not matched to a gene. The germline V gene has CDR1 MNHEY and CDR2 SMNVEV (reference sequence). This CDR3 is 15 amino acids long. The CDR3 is CASSRHTQGNPEAFF. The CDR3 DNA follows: TGTGCCAGCAGTCGACATACACAGGGGAATCCTGAAGCTTTCTTT.

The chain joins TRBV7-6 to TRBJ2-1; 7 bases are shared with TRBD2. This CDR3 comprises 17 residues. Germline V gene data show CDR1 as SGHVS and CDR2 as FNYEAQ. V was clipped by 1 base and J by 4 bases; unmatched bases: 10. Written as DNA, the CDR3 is TGTGCCAGCAGCTTAGGGGTGTTGGCTAGCGGATACAATGAGCAGTTCTTC. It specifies CASSLGVLASGYNEQFF.

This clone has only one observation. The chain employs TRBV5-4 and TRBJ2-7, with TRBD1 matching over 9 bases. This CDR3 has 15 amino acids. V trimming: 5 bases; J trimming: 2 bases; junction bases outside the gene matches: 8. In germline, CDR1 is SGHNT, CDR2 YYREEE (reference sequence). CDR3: CASRPSQGATYEQYF. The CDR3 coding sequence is TGTGCCAGCAGGCCCTCACAGGGGGCTACCTACGAGCAGTACTTC. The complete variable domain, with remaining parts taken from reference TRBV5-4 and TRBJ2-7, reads ETGVTQSPTHLIKTRGQQVTLRCSSQSGHNTVSWYQQALGQGPQFIFQYYREEENGRGNFPPRFSGLQFPNYSSELNVNALELDDSALYLCASRPSQGATYEQYFGPGTRLTVT.

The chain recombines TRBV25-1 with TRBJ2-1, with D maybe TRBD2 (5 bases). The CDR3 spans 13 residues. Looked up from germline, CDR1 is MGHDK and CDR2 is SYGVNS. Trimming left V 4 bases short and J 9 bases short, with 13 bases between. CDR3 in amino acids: CASSALTLAEQFF. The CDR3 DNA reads TGTGCCAGCAGTGCGCTGACCCTAGCTGAGCAGTTCTTC.

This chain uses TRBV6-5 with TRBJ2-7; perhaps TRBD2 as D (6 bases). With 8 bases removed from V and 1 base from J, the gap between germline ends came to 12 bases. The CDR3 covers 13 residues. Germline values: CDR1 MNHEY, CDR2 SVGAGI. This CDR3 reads CASEGRKSYEQYF. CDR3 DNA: TGTGCCAGCGAGGGGAGGAAGTCCTACGAGCAGTACTTC.

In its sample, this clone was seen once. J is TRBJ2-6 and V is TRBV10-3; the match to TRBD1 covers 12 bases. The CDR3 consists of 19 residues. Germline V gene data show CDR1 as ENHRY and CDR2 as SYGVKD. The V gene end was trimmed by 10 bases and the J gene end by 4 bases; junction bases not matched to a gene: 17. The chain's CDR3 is CATRPPPGQGAGGANVLTF. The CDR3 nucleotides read TGTGCCACCAGACCCCCCCCGGGACAGGGGGCGGGGGGGGCCAACGTCCTGACTTTC.

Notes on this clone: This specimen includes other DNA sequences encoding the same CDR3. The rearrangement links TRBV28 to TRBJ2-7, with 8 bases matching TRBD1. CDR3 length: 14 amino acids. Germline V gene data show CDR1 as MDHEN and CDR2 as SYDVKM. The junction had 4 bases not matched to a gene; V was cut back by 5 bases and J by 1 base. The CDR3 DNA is TGTGCCAGCAGTACCACAGGGGGGTCCTACGAGCAGTACTTC. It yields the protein CASSTTGGSYEQYF.

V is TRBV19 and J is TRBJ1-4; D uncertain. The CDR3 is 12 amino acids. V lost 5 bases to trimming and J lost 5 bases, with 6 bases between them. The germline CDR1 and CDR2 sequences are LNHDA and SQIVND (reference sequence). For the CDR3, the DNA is TGTGCCAGTAGTTGGAGCAATGAAAAACTGTTTTTT. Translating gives CASSWSNEKLFF.

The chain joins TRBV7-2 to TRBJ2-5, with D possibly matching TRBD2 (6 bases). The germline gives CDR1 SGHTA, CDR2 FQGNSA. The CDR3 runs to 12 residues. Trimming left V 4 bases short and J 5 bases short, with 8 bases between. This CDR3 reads CASSSSAETQYF. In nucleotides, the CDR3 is TGTGCCAGCAGCTCTAGCGCGGAGACCCAGTACTTC.

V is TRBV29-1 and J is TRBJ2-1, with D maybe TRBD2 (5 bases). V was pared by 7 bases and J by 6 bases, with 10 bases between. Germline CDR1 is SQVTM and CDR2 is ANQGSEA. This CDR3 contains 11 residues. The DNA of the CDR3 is TGCAGCGCGGACCGGGGCAATGAGCAGTTCTTC. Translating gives CSADRGNEQFF.

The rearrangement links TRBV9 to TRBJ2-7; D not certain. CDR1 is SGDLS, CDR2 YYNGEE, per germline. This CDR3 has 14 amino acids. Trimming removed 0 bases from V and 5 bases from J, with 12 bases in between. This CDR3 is CASSVALGFHEQYF. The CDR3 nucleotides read TGTGCCAGCAGCGTAGCTCTTGGGTTCCACGAGCAGTACTTC.

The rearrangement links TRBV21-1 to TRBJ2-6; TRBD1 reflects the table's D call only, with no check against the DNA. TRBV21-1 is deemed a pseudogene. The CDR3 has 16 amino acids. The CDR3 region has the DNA TGTGCCAGCATCAAACCCAGGGTCCCAGGGGCCAACGTCCTGACTTTC. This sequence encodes CASIKPRVPGANVLTF.

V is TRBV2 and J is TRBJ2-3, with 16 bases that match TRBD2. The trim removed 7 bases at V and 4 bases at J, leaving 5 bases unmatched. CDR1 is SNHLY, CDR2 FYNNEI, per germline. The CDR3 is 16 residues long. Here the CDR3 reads CASTPGLAGGSDTQYF. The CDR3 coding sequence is TGTGCCAGCACTCCGGGACTAGCGGGAGGGTCAGATACGCAGTATTTT.

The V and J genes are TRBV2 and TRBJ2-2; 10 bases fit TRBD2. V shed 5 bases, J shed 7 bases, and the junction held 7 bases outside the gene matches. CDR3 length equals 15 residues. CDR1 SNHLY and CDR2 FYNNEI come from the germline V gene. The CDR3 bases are TGTGCCAGCAGTCAGCTAGCGGGAGTTCACGGGGAGCTGTTTTTT. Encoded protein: CASSQLAGVHGELFF.

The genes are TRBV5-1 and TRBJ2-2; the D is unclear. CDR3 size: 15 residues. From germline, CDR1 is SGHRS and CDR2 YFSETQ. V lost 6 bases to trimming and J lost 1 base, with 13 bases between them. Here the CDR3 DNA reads TGCGCCAGCAACTTACGACCAGAGAACACCGGGGAGCTGTTTTTT. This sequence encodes CASNLRPENTGELFF.

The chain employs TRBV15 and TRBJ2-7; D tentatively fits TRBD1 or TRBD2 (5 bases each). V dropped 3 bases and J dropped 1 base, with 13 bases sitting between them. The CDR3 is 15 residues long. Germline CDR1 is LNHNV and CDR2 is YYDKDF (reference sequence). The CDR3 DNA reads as TGTGCCACCAGCAGGGAACCGGGACGGTCCTACGAGCAGTACTTC. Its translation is CATSREPGRSYEQYF.

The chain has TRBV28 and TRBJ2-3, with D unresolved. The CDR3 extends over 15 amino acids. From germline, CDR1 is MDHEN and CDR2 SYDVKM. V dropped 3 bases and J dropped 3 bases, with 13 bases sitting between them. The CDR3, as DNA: TGTGCCAGCAGTTTTAATTCGGTGGGGACAGATACGCAGTATTTT. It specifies CASSFNSVGTDTQYF. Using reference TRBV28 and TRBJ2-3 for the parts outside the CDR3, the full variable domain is DVKVTQSSRYLVKRTGEKVFLECVQDMDHENMFWYRQDPGLGLRLIYFSYDVKMKEKGDIPEGYSVSREKKERFSLILESASTNQTSMYLCASSFNSVGTDTQYFGPGTRLTVL.

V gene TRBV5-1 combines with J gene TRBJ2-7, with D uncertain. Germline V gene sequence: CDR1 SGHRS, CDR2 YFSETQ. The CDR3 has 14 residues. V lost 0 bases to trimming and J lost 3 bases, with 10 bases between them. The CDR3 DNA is TGCGCCAGCAGCTTGGCTTCCGGGTTCTACGAGCAGTACTTC. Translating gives CASSLASGFYEQYF.

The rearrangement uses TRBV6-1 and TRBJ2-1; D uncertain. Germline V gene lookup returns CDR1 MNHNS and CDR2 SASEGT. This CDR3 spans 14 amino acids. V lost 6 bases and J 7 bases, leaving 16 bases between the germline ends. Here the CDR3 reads CASRLGRNSNEQFF. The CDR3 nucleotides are TGTGCCAGCAGATTAGGACGGAATAGTAATGAGCAGTTCTTC.

The CDR3 region is CATSVGGPGIGRSGNTIYF. CDR3 bases: TGTGCCACCAGCGTCGGAGGGCCAGGGATAGGAAGATCTGGAAACACCATATATTTT. The chain is built from TRBV15 and TRBJ1-3, with D possibly being TRBD1 (5 bases). The CDR3 has 19 residues. V was clipped by 5 bases and J by 1 base, with 24 bases between them. The germline gives CDR1 LNHNV, CDR2 YYDKDF (reference sequence). The complete variable domain, with remaining parts taken from reference TRBV15 and TRBJ1-3, reads DAMVIQNPRYQVTQFGKPVTLSCSQTLNHNVMYWYQQKSSQAPKLLFHYYDKDFNNEADTPDNFQSRRPNTSFCFLDIRSPGLGDTAMYLCATSVGGPGIGRSGNTIYFGEGSWLTVV.

CDR3 bases: TGTGCCAGCAGCTTGGACAGGGGGAGGTCCGCAGATACGCAGTATTTT. Amino acids: CASSLDRGRSADTQYF. The chain carries TRBV5-4 and TRBJ2-3; 8 nucleotides line up with TRBD1. The CDR3 runs to 16 residues. V was clipped by 0 bases and J by 4 bases; unmatched bases: 7. CDR1 SGHNT and CDR2 YYREEE come from the germline V gene (reference sequence). The full variable domain, rest sourced from reference TRBV5-4 and TRBJ2-3, is ETGVTQSPTHLIKTRGQQVTLRCSSQSGHNTVSWYQQALGQGPQFIFQYYREEENGRGNFPPRFSGLQFPNYSSELNVNALELDDSALYLCASSLDRGRSADTQYFGPGTRLTVL.

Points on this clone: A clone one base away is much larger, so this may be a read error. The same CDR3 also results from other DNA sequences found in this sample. CDR3 sequence reads: CASSVGDTQYF. The DNA for the CDR3 is TGTGCCAGCAGCGTTGGGGATACGCAGTATTTT. V and J are TRBV9 and TRBJ2-3; unclear D gene. CDR3 length equals 11 residues. The germline V and J ends were trimmed by 2 bases and 6 bases, with 4 bases remaining between them. Germline lookup yields CDR1 SGDLS and CDR2 YYNGEE.

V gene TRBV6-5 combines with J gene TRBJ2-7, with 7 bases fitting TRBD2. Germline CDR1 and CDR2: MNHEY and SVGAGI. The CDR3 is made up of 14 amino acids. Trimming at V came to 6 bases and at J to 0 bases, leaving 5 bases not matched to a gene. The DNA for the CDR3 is TGTGCCAGCAGACTCCGGGACTACTCCTACGAGCAGTACTTC. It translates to CASRLRDYSYEQYF.

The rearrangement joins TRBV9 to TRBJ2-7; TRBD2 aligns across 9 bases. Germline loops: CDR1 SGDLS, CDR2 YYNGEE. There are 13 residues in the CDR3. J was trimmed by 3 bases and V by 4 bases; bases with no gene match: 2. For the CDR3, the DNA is TGTGCCAGCAGCAGACTAGCGGACTACGAGCAGTACTTC. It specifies CASSRLADYEQYF.